There are a few counts of the clone carrying this TCR beta chain. These data are taken from a study of T-cell memory formation after mild COVID-19. Barcoded TCR alpha and TCR beta cDNA libraries with UMIs came from 5'RACE using constant-segment primers. One entry per CDR3 protein results from TCRdb running MiXCR on the 5' RACE reads. The profile shows around 400,000 distinct CDR3 sequences, around 24% of them singletons. Germline V gives CDR1 SGHVS, CDR2 FQNEAQ. The CDR3 loop spans 15 amino acids. Trimming cost V 2 bases and J 3 bases, with 13 bases left between them. The chain combines TRBV7-8 with TRBJ1-1; TRBD1 might be the D (5 bases). The clonotype comes from an adult woman who had mild COVID-19 (a few samples of this study predate the infection). Cell type and time point are not known. The specimen was PBMCs or a T cell subset sorted from them (not recorded which). CDR3 coding DNA: TGTGCCAGCAGCTTATGGGGGTTTGGGTACACTGAAGCTTTCTTT. Residues: CASSLWGFGYTEAFF.